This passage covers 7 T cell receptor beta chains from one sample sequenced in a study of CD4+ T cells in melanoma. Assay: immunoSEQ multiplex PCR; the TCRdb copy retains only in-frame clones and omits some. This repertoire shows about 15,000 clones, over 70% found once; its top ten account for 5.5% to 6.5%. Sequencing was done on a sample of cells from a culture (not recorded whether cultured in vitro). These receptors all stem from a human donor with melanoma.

CDR3 in amino acids: CASSPRTFGDTDTQYF. Written as DNA, the CDR3 is TGTGCCAGCTCACCAAGGACTTTCGGAGACACAGATACGCAGTATTTT. The V gene is TRBV18, the J gene TRBJ2-3, with TRBD2 as a possible D gene (5 bases). This CDR3 has 16 residues. Germline V gene data show CDR1 as KGHSH and CDR2 as LQKENI. Trimming shortened V by 2 bases and J by 2 bases, and 14 bases separated the two germline ends.

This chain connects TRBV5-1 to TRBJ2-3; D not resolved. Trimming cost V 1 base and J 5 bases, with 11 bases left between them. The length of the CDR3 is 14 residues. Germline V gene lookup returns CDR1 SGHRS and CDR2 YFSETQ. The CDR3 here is CASSLSSSGDTQYF. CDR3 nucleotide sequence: TGCGCCAGCAGCTTGTCATCCAGTGGAGATACGCAGTATTTT. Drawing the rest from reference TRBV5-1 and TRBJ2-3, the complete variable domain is KAGVTQTPRYLIKTRGQQVTLSCSPISGHRSVSWYQQTPGQGLQFLFEYFSETQRNKGNFPGRFSGRQFSNSRSEMNVSTLELGDSALYLCASSLSSSGDTQYFGPGTRLTVL.

The CDR3 is CASSSGTQTFYGYTF. The CDR3 DNA follows: TGTGCCAGCTCGTCCGGGACACAGACTTTTTATGGCTACACCTTC. The rearrangement joins TRBV6-6 to TRBJ1-2; the D gene is possibly TRBD1 (6 bases). Trimming left V 8 bases short and J 5 bases short, with 21 bases between. CDR3 length: 15 amino acids. Germline CDR1 MNHNY, CDR2 SVGAGI (reference sequence).

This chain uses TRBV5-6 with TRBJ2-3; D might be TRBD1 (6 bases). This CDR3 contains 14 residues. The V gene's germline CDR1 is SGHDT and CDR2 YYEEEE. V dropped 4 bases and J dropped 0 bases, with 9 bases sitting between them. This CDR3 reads CASSRGQSTDTQYF. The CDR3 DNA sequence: TGTGCCAGCAGCCGTGGACAGAGCACAGATACGCAGTATTTT.

This CDR3 reads CATRTHTANTEAFF. Written as DNA, the CDR3 is TGCGCCACCAGGACCCATACAGCGAACACTGAAGCTTTCTTT. This sequence joins TRBV5-1 and TRBJ1-1; D remains ambiguous. CDR3 length: 14 amino acids. Germline lookup yields CDR1 SGHRS and CDR2 YFSETQ. The V gene lost 9 bases and the J gene lost 1 base, with 16 bases spanning the gap.

CDR3 bases: TGCAGCGTCCGATTATCACAGGGGTATGTGACCCAGTACTTC. Protein product: CSVRLSQGYVTQYF. The chain links TRBV29-1 to TRBJ2-5, with 7 bases identical to TRBD1. The CDR3 runs 14 residues. The germline gives CDR1 SQVTM, CDR2 ANQGSEA. The V and J ends lost 6 bases and 7 bases, in that order; junction bases with no gene match: 14.

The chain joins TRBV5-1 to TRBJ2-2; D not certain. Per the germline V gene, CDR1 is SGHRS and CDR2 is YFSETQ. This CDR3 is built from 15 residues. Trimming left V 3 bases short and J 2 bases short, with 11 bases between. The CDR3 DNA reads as TGCGCCAGCAGCTACGAGGACCTTAACACCGGGGAGCTGTTTTTT. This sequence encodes CASSYEDLNTGELFF.